The source of this T cell receptor (beta chain) is a study of somatic mutations in cytotoxic T cells in rheumatoid arthritis. Study at large: Several of the V beta antibody-stained T-cell populations were flow-sorted at nearly 100% purity; V beta1+ cells were among them and were sequenced for TCRB.

On this clone: The antigen remains unidentified.

V lost 1 base and J lost 2, with 4 bases in between. The CDR3 loop spans 13 amino acids. Germline-derived CDR1 and CDR2 are LGHNA and YSLEER. TCRdb keeps only in-frame clones here, not all; method: immunoSEQ multiplex PCR. Among roughly 10,000 clones listed, 89% were seen once. Overall study results and limits: Clonality measured in CD8+ T cells did not differ significantly between rheumatoid arthritis patients and age-matched healthy controls.

The chain couples TRBV4-3 to TRBJ2-3; D remains ambiguous. The sequenced sample consisted of CD4+ T cells sorted from blood. The origin of this receptor is a woman aged 18-30 years with rheumatoid arthritis. Written as DNA, the CDR3 is TGCGCCAGCAGCCAAGGAGTCACAGATACGCAGTATTTT. It codes for CASSQGVTDTQYF.